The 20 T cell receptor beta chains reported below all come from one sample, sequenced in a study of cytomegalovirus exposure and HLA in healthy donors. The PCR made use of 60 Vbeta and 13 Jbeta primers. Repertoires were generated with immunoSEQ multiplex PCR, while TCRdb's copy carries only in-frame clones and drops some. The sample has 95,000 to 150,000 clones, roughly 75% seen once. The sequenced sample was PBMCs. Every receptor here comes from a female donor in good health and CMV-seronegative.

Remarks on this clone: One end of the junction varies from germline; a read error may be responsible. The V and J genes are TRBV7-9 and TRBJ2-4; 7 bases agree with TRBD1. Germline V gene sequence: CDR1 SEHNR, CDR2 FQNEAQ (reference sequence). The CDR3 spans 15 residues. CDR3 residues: CSSSLTGISKNIQYF. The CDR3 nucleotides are TGTTCCAGCAGCTTGACAGGGATTTCCAAAAACATTCAGTACTTC.

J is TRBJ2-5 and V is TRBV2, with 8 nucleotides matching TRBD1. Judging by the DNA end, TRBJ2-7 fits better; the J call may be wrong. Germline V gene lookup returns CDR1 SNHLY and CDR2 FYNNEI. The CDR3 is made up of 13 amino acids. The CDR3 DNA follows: TGTGCCAGCAGGCCAGGGGGCGGCCACGAGCAGTACTTC. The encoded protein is CASRPGGGHEQYF.

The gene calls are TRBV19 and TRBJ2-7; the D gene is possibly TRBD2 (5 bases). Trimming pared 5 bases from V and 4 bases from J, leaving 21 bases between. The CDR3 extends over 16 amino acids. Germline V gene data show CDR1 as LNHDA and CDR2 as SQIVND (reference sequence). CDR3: CASSRTGSPGGYEQYF. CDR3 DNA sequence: TGTGCCAGTAGTCGGACGGGGTCCCCAGGTGGTTACGAGCAGTACTTC.

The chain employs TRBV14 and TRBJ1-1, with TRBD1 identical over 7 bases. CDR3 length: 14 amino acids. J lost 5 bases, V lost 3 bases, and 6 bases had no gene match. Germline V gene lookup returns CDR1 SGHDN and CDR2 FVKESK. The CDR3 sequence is CASSHLQGRTEAFF. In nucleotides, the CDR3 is TGTGCCAGCAGCCACCTACAGGGGAGGACTGAAGCTTTCTTT. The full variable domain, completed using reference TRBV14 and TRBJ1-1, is EAGVTQFPSHSVIEKGQTVTLRCDPISGHDNLYWYRRVMGKEIKFLLHFVKESKQDESGMPNNRFLAERTGGTYSTLKVQPAELEDSGVYFCASSHLQGRTEAFFGQGTRLTVV.

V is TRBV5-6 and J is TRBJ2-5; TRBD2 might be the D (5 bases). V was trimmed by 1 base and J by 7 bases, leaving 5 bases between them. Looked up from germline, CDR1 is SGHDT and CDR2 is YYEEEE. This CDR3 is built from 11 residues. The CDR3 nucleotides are TGTGCCAGCAGCTTGAGCGGGACCCAGTACTTC. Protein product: CASSLSGTQYF.

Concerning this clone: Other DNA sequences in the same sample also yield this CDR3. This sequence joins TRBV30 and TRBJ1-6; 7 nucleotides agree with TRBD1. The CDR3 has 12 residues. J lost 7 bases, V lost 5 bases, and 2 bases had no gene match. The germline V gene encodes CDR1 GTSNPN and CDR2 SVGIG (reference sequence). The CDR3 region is CAWGTVNSPLHF. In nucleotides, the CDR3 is TGTGCCTGGGGGACAGTAAATTCACCCCTCCACTTT.

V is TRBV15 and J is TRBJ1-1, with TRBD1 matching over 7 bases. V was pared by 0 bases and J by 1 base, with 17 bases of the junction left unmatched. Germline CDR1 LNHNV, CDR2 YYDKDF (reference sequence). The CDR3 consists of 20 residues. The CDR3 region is CATSRERSVWDSQRNTEAFF. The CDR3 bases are TGTGCCACCAGCAGAGAGCGCTCGGTTTGGGACAGCCAAAGGAACACTGAAGCTTTCTTT.

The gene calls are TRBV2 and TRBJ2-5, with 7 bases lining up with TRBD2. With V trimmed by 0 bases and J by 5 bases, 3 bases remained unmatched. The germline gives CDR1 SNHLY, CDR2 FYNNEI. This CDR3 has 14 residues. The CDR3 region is CASSEARGWETQYF. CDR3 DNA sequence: TGTGCCAGCAGTGAAGCGCGGGGGTGGGAGACCCAGTACTTC.

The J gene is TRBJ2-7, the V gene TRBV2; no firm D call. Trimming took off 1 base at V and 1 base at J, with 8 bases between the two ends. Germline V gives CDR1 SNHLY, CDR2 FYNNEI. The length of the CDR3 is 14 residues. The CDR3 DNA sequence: TGTGCCAGCAGTGAAGGGTCACTATCCTACGAGCAGTACTTC. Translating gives CASSEGSLSYEQYF.

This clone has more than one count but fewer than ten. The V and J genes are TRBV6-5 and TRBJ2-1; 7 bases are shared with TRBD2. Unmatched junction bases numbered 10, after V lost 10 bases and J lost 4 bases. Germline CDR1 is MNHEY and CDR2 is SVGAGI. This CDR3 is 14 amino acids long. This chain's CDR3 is CAIHAGEPYNEQFF. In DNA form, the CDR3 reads TGTGCCATCCACGCGGGGGAACCGTACAATGAGCAGTTCTTC.

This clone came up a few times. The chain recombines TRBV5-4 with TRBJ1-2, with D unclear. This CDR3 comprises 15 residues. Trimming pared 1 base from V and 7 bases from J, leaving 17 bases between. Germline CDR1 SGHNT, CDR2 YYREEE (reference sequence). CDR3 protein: CASSLIRGRSGGYTF. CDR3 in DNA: TGTGCCAGCAGCTTGATCCGAGGGCGATCGGGTGGCTACACCTTC.

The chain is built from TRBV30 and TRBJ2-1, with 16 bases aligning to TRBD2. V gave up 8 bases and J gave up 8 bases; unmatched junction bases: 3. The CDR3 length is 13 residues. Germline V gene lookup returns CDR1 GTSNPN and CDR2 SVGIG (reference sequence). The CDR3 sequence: CAMGLAGGHEQFF. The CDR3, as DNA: TGTGCCATGGGACTAGCGGGGGGGCATGAGCAGTTCTTC. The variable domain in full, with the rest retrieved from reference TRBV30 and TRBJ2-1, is SQTIHQWPATLVQPVGSPLSLECTVEGTSNPNLYWYRQAAGRGLQLLFYSVGIGQISSEVPQNLSASRPQDRQFILSSKKLLLSDSGFYLCAMGLAGGHEQFFGPGTRLTVL.

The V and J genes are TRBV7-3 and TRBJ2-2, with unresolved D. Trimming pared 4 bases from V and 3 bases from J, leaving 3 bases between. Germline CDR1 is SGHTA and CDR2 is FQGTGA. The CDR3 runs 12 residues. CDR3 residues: CASSSDTGELFF. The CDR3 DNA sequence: TGTGCCAGCAGCTCAGACACCGGGGAGCTGTTTTTT.

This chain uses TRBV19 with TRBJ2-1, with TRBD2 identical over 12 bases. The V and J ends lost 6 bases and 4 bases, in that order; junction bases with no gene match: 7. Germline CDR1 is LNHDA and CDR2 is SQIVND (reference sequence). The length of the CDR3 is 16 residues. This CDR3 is CASSPFLAGGYNEQFF. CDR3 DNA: TGTGCCAGTAGCCCGTTTCTAGCGGGGGGGTACAATGAGCAGTTCTTC.

The CDR3 coding sequence is TGTGCCTGGGACCTCAACGCGGGCGGAAACACCATATATTTT. Protein: CAWDLNAGGNTIYF. J is TRBJ1-3 and V is TRBV30, with unresolved D. The V gene lost 5 bases and the J gene lost 4 bases, with 15 bases spanning the gap. Germline V gene sequence: CDR1 GTSNPN, CDR2 SVGIG (reference sequence). This CDR3 has 14 residues.

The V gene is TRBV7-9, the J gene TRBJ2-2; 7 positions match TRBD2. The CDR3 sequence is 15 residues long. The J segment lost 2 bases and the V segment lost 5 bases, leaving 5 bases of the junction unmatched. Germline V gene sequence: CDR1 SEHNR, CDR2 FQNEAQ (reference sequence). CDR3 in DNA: TGTGCCAGCAGCCGGGGCGGGGGTAACACCGGGGAGCTGTTTTTT. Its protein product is CASSRGGGNTGELFF. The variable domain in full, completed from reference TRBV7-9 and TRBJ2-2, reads DTGVSQNPRHKITKRGQNVTFRCDPISEHNRLYWYRQTLGQGPEFLTYFQNEAQLEKSRLLSDRFSAERPKGSFSTLEIQRTEQGDSAMYLCASSRGGGNTGELFFGEGSRLTVL.

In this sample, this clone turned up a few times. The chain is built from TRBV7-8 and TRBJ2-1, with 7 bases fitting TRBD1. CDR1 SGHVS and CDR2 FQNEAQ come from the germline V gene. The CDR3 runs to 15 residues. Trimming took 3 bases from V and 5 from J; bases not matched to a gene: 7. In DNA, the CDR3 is TGTGCCAGCAGCTTTATAGGGGGCGCCGACAATGAGCAGTTCTTC. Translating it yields CASSFIGGADNEQFF.

The CDR3 sequence is CASSLAGIEAFF. The CDR3 DNA follows: TGTGCCAGCAGCTTGGCAGGAATTGAAGCTTTCTTT. This chain joins TRBV5-5 and TRBJ1-1; D remains ambiguous. V lost 0 bases and J 7 bases, leaving 7 bases between the germline ends. The V gene's germline CDR1 is SGHKS and CDR2 YYEKEE (reference sequence). The CDR3 length is 12 residues.

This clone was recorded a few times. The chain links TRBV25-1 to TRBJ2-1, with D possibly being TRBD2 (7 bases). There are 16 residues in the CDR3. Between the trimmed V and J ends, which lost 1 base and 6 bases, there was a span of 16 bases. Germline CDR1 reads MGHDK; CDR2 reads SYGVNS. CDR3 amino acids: CASSESSGGSGNEQFF. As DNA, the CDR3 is TGTGCCAGCAGTGAATCATCGGGGGGCTCAGGCAATGAGCAGTTCTTC.

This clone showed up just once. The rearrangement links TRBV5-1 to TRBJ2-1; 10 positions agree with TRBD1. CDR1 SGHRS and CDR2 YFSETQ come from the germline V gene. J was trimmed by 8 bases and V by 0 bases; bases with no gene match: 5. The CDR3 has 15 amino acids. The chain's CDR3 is CASSLGQGADHEQFF. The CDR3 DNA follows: TGCGCCAGCAGCTTGGGACAGGGGGCGGACCATGAGCAGTTCTTC.